The 5 T cell receptor beta chains listed next were all sequenced from one sample in a study of TIL therapy for anti-PD-1-resistant metastatic lung cancer. Time point denoted: pre-treatment sample, taken before nivolumab and TIL therapy. The immunoSEQ assay was v3. Produced via immunoSEQ multiplex PCR; TCRdb's table is partial and in-frame only. The repertoire has about 16,000 clones, under 80% of them found once; the top ten carry more than 30%. The sequences come from blood, collected at baseline. Receptors originate from a person between 25 and 80 years old with non-small cell lung cancer.

The chain links TRBV7-2 to TRBJ1-2, with D unclear. The CDR3 loop spans 13 amino acids. Germline V CDR1 and CDR2: SGHTA, FQGNSA. Between the trimmed V and J ends, which lost 5 bases and 4 bases, there was a span of 11 bases. The CDR3 is CASSVDSVYGYTF. In DNA, the CDR3 is TGTGCCAGCAGCGTGGACTCGGTCTATGGCTACACCTTC. The entire variable domain, with the rest obtained from reference TRBV7-2 and TRBJ1-2, is as follows: GAGVSQSPSNKVTEKGKDVELRCDPISGHTALYWYRQSLGQGLEFLIYFQGNSAPDKSGLPSDRFSAERTGGSVSTLTIQRTQQEDSAVYLCASSVDSVYGYTFGSGTRLTVV.

This clone was observed once. The V call is TRBV7-8, the J call TRBJ2-5; D not resolved. The CDR3 extends over 17 amino acids. V gave up 6 bases and J gave up 1 base, with 21 bases separating them. The germline V gene encodes CDR1 SGHVS and CDR2 FQNEAQ. CDR3 protein: CASRPRATSPGQETQYF. Written as DNA, the CDR3 is TGTGCCAGCAGACCCCGGGCAACCTCGCCGGGCCAAGAGACCCAGTACTTC.

This clone was detected once. Compared with germline, one end of the junction differs, possibly owing to a read error. The chain combines TRBV29-1 with TRBJ2-3; 10 nucleotides agree with TRBD2. The CDR3 runs 16 residues. CDR1 SQVTM and CDR2 ANQGSEA come from the germline V gene. In nucleotides, the CDR3 is TGCAGCGTCGAAGGGCTGACTAGCGGGAGCACAGATACGCAGTATTTT. Its translation: CSVEGLTSGSTDTQYF.

Of note for this clone: A far larger clone is a single base away, which makes a read error likely. The chain links TRBV5-4 to TRBJ2-5, with D perhaps matching TRBD1 (5 bases). The CDR3 runs to 13 residues. V was clipped by 4 bases and J by 5 bases, with 12 bases between them. CDR1 SGHNT and CDR2 YYREEE come from the germline V gene (reference sequence). The CDR3 protein is CASSPAPGETQYF. CDR3 DNA: TGTGCCAGCAGCCCCGCTCCAGGGGAGACCCAGTACTTC.

V gene TRBV10-2 combines with J gene TRBJ1-2; D ambiguous. This CDR3 region has 13 residues. Germline CDR1 is WSHSY and CDR2 is SAAADI. Trimming cost V 5 bases and J 4 bases, with 11 bases left between them. CDR3 sequence (DNA): TGCGCCAGCAGTCGGAGGGTTGGCTATGGCTACACCTTC. This codes for CASSRRVGYGYTF.